The 26 T cell receptor beta chains below were found in one sample sequenced in a study of blood T cell repertoires in COVID-19 (dated by TCRdb to about 2020). Receptors were amplified or captured by the immunoSEQ multiplex PCR assay. This is the immuneACCESS table as TCRdb keeps it, with only in-frame sequences that have V and J called. A part of the clones is gone; compared with another copy, unresolved V genes explain less than half, and the rest is unexplained. This sample comprises more than 200,000 clones, about 85% of them detected only once. Roughly 0.69% of the sample is held by the ten biggest clonotypes. The specimen was peripheral blood. All receptors come from a middle-aged man with acute or convalescent COVID-19.

V usage is TRBV3-1 (or the pseudogene TRBV3-2) and J usage is TRBJ2-3; 8 nucleotides match TRBD2. Germline V CDR1 and CDR2: LGHDT, YNNKEL (reference sequence). This CDR3 is built from 15 residues. The V and J ends lost 4 bases and 6 bases, in that order; junction bases with no gene match: 9. CDR3 protein: CASSLRGGLGDTQYF. CDR3 in DNA: TGTGCCAGCAGCCTACGGGGGGGCCTTGGGGATACGCAGTATTTT.

This clone appeared a single time. The V and J genes are TRBV29-1 and TRBJ1-2; D is perhaps TRBD1 (6 bases). The ends were cut back, 7 bases at V and 0 bases at J, with 12 bases in the middle. The CDR3 contains 13 residues. In germline, CDR1 is SQVTM, CDR2 ANQGSEA. The CDR3 bases are TGCAGCGCTAGGACAGACGCTAACTATGGCTACACCTTC. It specifies CSARTDANYGYTF. The full variable domain, completed using reference TRBV29-1 and TRBJ1-2, is SAVISQKPSRDICQRGTSLTIQCQVDSQVTMMFWYRQQPGQSLTLIATANQGSEATYESGFVIDKFPISRPNLTFSTLTVSNMSPEDSSIYLCSARTDANYGYTFGSGTRLTVV.

The gene calls are TRBV3-1 (or the pseudogene TRBV3-2) and TRBJ2-5; the D gene is possibly TRBD2 (5 bases). This CDR3 comprises 15 residues. V lost 0 bases and J lost 4, with 12 bases in between. Per germline, CDR1 LGHDT and CDR2 YNNKEL (reference sequence). CDR3 sequence reads: CASSQDAGFGETQYF. CDR3 DNA: TGTGCCAGCAGCCAAGATGCGGGTTTTGGAGAGACCCAGTACTTC.

The chain combines TRBV6-5 with TRBJ2-3; the D gene is possibly TRBD2 (6 bases). CDR3 size: 15 residues. Germline lookup yields CDR1 MNHEY and CDR2 SVGAGI. Trimming shortened V by 7 bases and J by 2 bases, and 16 bases separated the two germline ends. DNA for the CDR3: TGTGCCAGCAAGGTCGAGGGACTTGCCACAGATACGCAGTATTTT. Translation gives CASKVEGLATDTQYF.

V gene TRBV7-2 combines with J gene TRBJ1-2, with TRBD1 as a possible D gene (5 bases). The CDR3 is 14 residues long. Trimming left V 6 bases short and J 4 bases short, with 15 bases between. Germline CDR1 and CDR2: SGHTA and FQGNSA. The chain's CDR3 is CASRPFMGGYGYTF. The CDR3 DNA sequence: TGTGCCAGCAGACCCTTTATGGGGGGCTATGGCTACACCTTC.

The chain couples TRBV13 to TRBJ1-5; TRBD1 matches 8 bases. The CDR3 runs to 15 residues. Germline V gives CDR1 PRHDT, CDR2 FYEKMQ (reference sequence). V lost 0 bases, J lost 6 bases, and 4 bases stayed unmatched. CDR3 protein: CASSLGQGAGQPQHF. In nucleotides, the CDR3 is TGTGCCAGCAGCTTAGGGCAGGGGGCGGGTCAGCCCCAGCATTTT.

The chain couples TRBV6-1 to TRBJ1-6; the match to TRBD1 covers 9 bases. V gave up 8 bases and J gave up 7 bases; unmatched junction bases: 9. The CDR3 runs to 15 residues. CDR1 is MNHNS and CDR2 is SASEGT in the germline V gene. The CDR3 DNA reads TGTGCCAGCGGGGATCCCGGGACAGGGAATTCACCCCTCCACTTT. It is translated as CASGDPGTGNSPLHF.

The table lists this clone with a few counts. This chain connects TRBV12-3 or TRBV12-4 to TRBJ1-2, with a possible D match to TRBD1 (5 bases). The ends were cut back, 3 bases at V and 7 bases at J, with 12 bases in the middle. The CDR3 has 13 amino acids. As DNA, the CDR3 is TGTGCCAGCAGTTTGGGCAGGGAGGGTGGCTACACCTTC. It yields the protein CASSLGREGGYTF.

V and J are TRBV28 and TRBJ2-3; D call uncertain. Trimming took 6 bases from V and 9 from J, leaving 10 bases between them. This CDR3 contains 11 residues. Per germline, CDR1 MDHEN and CDR2 SYDVKM. The CDR3 protein is CASRSLETQYF. CDR3 bases: TGTGCCAGCAGGTCTCTAGAGACGCAGTATTTT.

V gene TRBV29-1 combines with J gene TRBJ2-1; D is possibly TRBD1 (5 bases). The CDR3 covers 12 residues. Germline-derived CDR1 and CDR2 are SQVTM and ANQGSEA. V was pared by 7 bases and J by 8 bases, with 15 bases between. The CDR3 reads CSGKLRGYEQFF. Written as DNA, the CDR3 is TGCAGCGGTAAATTAAGGGGTTATGAGCAGTTCTTC.

CDR3 DNA sequence: TGTGCCAGCAGCTTTACCGGGACAGTAGCTCAAGAGACCCAGTACTTC. Translation: CASSFTGTVAQETQYF. V gene TRBV11-1 combines with J gene TRBJ2-5; 7 nucleotides agree with TRBD1. The CDR3 covers 16 residues. CDR1 and CDR2 (germline): SGHAT, FQDESV (reference sequence). V was clipped by 3 bases and J by 2 bases; unmatched bases: 9.

The CDR3 bases are TGCGCCAGCAGCCAGGGCCAGATTCCATCCTCCGGCACAGATACGCAGTATTTT. Translation gives CASSQGQIPSSGTDTQYF. V and J are TRBV4-1 and TRBJ2-3; D gene unclear. Germline CDR1 is MGHRA and CDR2 is YSYEKL. This CDR3 comprises 18 residues. Trimming shortened V by 3 bases and J by 1 base, and 20 bases separated the two germline ends.

The chain has TRBV6-2 or TRBV6-3 and TRBJ1-4, with D possibly being TRBD1 (6 bases). CDR1 is MNHEY and CDR2 is SVGEGT in the germline V gene. V shed 5 bases and J shed 5 bases, with 15 bases lying between them. The CDR3 loop spans 15 amino acids. The CDR3 region is CASSPRGAENEKLFF. For the CDR3, the DNA is TGTGCCAGCAGTCCCCGGGGGGCTGAGAATGAAAAACTGTTTTTT.

This chain links TRBV10-3 with TRBJ1-1, with D possibly TRBD1 on 6 matching bases. The V gene's germline CDR1 is ENHRY and CDR2 SYGVKD. This CDR3 comprises 15 residues. The ends were cut back, 2 bases at V and 1 base at J, with 11 bases in the middle. CDR3 loop: CAISEPGAGNTEAFF. Written as DNA, the CDR3 is TGTGCCATCAGTGAGCCAGGGGCCGGGAACACTGAAGCTTTCTTT.

The V and J genes are TRBV7-3 and TRBJ2-2; D is perhaps TRBD2 (6 bases). The CDR3 is made up of 13 amino acids. Trimming removed 5 bases at V and 4 bases at J, with 8 bases between. Germline CDR1 is SGHTA and CDR2 is FQGTGA. CDR3 protein: CASSAGFTGELFF. The CDR3 DNA reads as TGTGCCAGCAGCGCGGGATTCACCGGGGAGCTGTTTTTT.

This clone turned up a few times. The V call is TRBV27, the J call TRBJ2-7, with 12 bases that match TRBD2. CDR1 and CDR2 from the germline V gene are MNHEY and SMNVEV (reference sequence). V was clipped by 6 bases and J by 1 base; unmatched bases: 13. The CDR3 has 18 amino acids. CDR3 in amino acids: CASSPPTKLAGGSYEQYF. The CDR3 bases are TGTGCCAGCAGCCCCCCAACCAAACTAGCGGGAGGATCCTACGAGCAGTACTTC.

This clone has just one count. This sequence joins TRBV9 and TRBJ1-3; 12 positions agree with TRBD1. Germline values: CDR1 SGDLS, CDR2 YYNGEE. This CDR3 has 17 amino acids. Germline trimming cut 1 base from V and 2 bases from J; bases unmatched to any gene: 4. The CDR3 region has the DNA TGTGCCAGCAGCGTATTTGGGACAGGGGGCCCTGGAAACACCATATATTTT. Its protein is CASSVFGTGGPGNTIYF. The full variable domain, its missing parts supplied by reference TRBV9 and TRBJ1-3, is DSGVTQTPKHLITATGQRVTLRCSPRSGDLSVYWYQQSLDQGLQFLIQYYNGEERAKGNILERFSAQQFPDLHSELNLSSLELGDSALYFCASSVFGTGGPGNTIYFGEGSWLTVV.

The rearrangement links TRBV24-1 to TRBJ1-2; D call uncertain. The V end was cut by 12 bases, the J end by 3 bases, with 10 bases between. This CDR3 spans 11 amino acids. Looked up from germline, CDR1 is KGHDR and CDR2 is SFDVKD. The CDR3: CASEYYYGYTF. CDR3 nucleotides: TGTGCCTCTGAATACTACTATGGCTACACCTTC.

The chain is built from TRBV28 and TRBJ2-7; weak D call: TRBD2 (5 bases). CDR3 length: 14 residues. V lost 2 bases, J lost 2 bases, and 10 bases lay in between. Germline CDR1 and CDR2: MDHEN and SYDVKM. CDR3 sequence reads: CASSLAGGPYEQYF. In DNA, the CDR3 is TGTGCCAGCAGTTTAGCCGGCGGGCCCTACGAGCAGTACTTC.

The chain combines TRBV10-1 with TRBJ2-3; TRBD2 matches at 10 bases. The CDR3 has 17 amino acids. J lost 2 bases, V lost 10 bases, and 15 bases had no gene match. Germline-derived CDR1 and CDR2 are WNHNN and SYGVQD (reference sequence). The CDR3 DNA follows: TGCGCCATCAGGAGCGGGAGGGCCCTCTTCCTCACAGATACGCAGTATTTT. Amino acid sequence: CAIRSGRALFLTDTQYF.

The chain links TRBV5-1 to TRBJ2-7, with D maybe TRBD1 (6 bases). Looked up from germline, CDR1 is SGHRS and CDR2 is YFSETQ. With 0 bases removed from V and 2 bases from J, the gap between germline ends came to 12 bases. The CDR3 contains 15 residues. CDR3 protein: CASSLAGTTTYEQYF. The CDR3, as DNA: TGCGCCAGCAGCTTGGCCGGGACAACAACCTACGAGCAGTACTTC.

The gene calls are TRBV28 and TRBJ1-5, with D unclear. This CDR3 spans 15 amino acids. V lost 1 base to trimming and J lost 0 bases, with 7 bases between them. The germline V gene encodes CDR1 MDHEN and CDR2 SYDVKM. The CDR3 nucleotides read TGTGCCAGCAGTTTATCCGTTTATAGCAATCAGCCCCAGCATTTT. Its translation: CASSLSVYSNQPQHF.

The chain carries TRBV11-3 and TRBJ2-1; D may be TRBD1 (6 bases). The CDR3 is 15 residues long. Per the germline V gene, CDR1 is SGHNT and CDR2 is YENEEA. The V end was cut by 6 bases, the J end by 4 bases, with 16 bases between. The CDR3, as DNA: TGTGCCAGCAGTTTCGCAGCCGGACAGTACAATGAGCAGTTCTTC. As protein: CASSFAAGQYNEQFF. Supplemented by reference TRBV11-3 and TRBJ2-1, the full variable domain reads EAGVVQSPRYKIIEKKQPVAFWCNPISGHNTLYWYLQNLGQGPELLIRYENEEAVDDSQLPKDRFSAERLKGVDSTLKIQPAELGDSAVYLCASSFAAGQYNEQFFGPGTRLTVL.

This chain uses TRBV13 with TRBJ2-7, with a weak D call TRBD1 (6 bases). Trimming shortened V by 1 base and J by 3 bases, and 16 bases separated the two germline ends. Germline CDR1 and CDR2: PRHDT and FYEKMQ (reference sequence). The length of the CDR3 is 16 residues. CDR3 loop: CASSLVVGGEVYEQYF. The DNA for the CDR3 is TGTGCCAGCAGCTTAGTAGTAGGGGGTGAGGTCTACGAGCAGTACTTC.

This chain joins TRBV9 and TRBJ2-3; the D gene is possibly TRBD2 (6 bases). This CDR3 region has 16 residues. Germline assignment: CDR1 SGDLS and CDR2 YYNGEE. The V end lost 3 bases, the J end lost 0 bases, and 14 bases lay between the germline ends. Here the CDR3 reads CASSGVGSGSTDTQYF. The CDR3 DNA follows: TGTGCCAGCAGCGGAGTGGGTAGCGGAAGCACAGATACGCAGTATTTT.

This sequence joins TRBV10-2 and TRBJ2-1; tentative D call: TRBD2 (5 bases). The V end was cut by 10 bases, the J end by 9 bases, with 19 bases between. CDR3 length equals 13 residues. Germline CDR1 WSHSY, CDR2 SAAADI. The CDR3 sequence is CATLGSGVGEQFF. CDR3 coding DNA: TGCGCCACTCTGGGGTCCGGGGTGGGTGAGCAGTTCTTC.